This TCR beta chain was identified in a study of blood T cell repertoires in COVID-19. As for the study in general: Material from acute and convalescent COVID-19 was sourced from the United States, Italy and Spain.

J gave up 6 bases and V 5 bases, and 7 bases lay outside the gene matches. CDR1 is MNHEY, CDR2 SVGAGI, per germline. CDR3 length: 14 residues. Libraries were prepared by immunoSEQ multiplex PCR; TCRdb keeps only in-frame clonotypes and omits some of them. The sample has tens of thousands of clones, approximately 82% seen once. This clone has a single count. Sequencing input: peripheral blood. The TCR originated in a human donor in a cohort sampled during active COVID-19. The V and J genes are TRBV6-5 and TRBJ2-7, with TRBD2 matching 10 bases. The CDR3 sequence: CASSPSGGAFEQYF. CDR3 DNA: TGTGCCAGCAGTCCGAGCGGGGGGGCGTTCGAGCAGTACTTC.